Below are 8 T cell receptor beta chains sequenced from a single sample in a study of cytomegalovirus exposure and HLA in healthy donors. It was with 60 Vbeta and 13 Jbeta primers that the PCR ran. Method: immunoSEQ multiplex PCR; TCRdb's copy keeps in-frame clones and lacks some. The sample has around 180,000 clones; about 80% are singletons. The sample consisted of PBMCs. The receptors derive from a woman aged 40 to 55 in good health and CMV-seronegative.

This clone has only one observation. This CDR3 is CASSLAGGDYNEQFF. CDR3 bases: TGTGCCAGCAGTTTAGCGGGAGGGGACTACAATGAGCAGTTCTTC. V usage is TRBV27 and J usage is TRBJ2-1; TRBD2 aligns across 9 bases. CDR1 is MNHEY, CDR2 SMNVEV, per germline (reference sequence). V lost 2 bases to trimming and J lost 3 bases; unmatched junction nucleotides: 2. CDR3 length: 15 residues.

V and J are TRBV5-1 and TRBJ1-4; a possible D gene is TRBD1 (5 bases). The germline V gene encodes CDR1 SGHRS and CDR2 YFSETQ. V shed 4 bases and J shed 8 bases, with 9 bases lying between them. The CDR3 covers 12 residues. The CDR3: CASSPQGEKLFF. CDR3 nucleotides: TGCGCCAGCAGCCCCCAGGGAGAAAAACTGTTTTTT.

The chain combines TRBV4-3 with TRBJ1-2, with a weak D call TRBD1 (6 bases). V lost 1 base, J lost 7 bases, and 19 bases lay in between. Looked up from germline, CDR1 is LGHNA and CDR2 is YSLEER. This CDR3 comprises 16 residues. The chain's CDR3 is CASSQALGGNNGGYTF. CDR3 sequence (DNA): TGCGCCAGCAGCCAAGCTTTAGGGGGAAATAATGGTGGCTACACCTTC.

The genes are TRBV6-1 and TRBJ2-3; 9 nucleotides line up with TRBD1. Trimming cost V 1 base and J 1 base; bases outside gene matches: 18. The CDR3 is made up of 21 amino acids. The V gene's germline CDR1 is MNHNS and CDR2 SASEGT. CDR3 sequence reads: CASSEERDREAGPIGTDTQYF. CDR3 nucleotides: TGTGCCAGCAGTGAAGAAAGGGACAGGGAGGCGGGACCTATCGGCACAGATACGCAGTATTTT.

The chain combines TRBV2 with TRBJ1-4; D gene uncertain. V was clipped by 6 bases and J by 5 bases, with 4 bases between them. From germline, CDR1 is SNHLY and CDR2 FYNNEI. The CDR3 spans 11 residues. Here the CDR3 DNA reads TGTGCCAGCAGGTCGAATGAAAAACTGTTTTTT. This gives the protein CASRSNEKLFF. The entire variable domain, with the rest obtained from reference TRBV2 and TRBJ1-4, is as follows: EPEVTQTPSHQVTQMGQEVILRCVPISNHLYFYWYRQILGQKVEFLVSFYNNEISEKSEIFDDQFSVERPDGSNFTLKIRSTKLEDSAMYFCASRSNEKLFFGSGTQLSVL.

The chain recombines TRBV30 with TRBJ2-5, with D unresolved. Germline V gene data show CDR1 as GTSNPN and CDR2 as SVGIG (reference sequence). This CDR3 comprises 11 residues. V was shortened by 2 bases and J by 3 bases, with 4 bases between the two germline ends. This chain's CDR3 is CAWSLKETQYF. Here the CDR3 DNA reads TGTGCCTGGAGTCTAAAAGAGACCCAGTACTTC.

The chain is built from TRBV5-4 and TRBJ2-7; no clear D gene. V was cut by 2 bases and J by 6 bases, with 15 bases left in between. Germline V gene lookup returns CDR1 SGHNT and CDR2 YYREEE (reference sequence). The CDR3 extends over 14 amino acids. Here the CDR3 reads CASSFAVSTGEQYF. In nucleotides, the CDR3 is TGTGCCAGCAGCTTTGCCGTGAGTACGGGCGAGCAGTACTTC. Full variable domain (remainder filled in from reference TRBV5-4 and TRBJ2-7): ETGVTQSPTHLIKTRGQQVTLRCSSQSGHNTVSWYQQALGQGPQFIFQYYREEENGRGNFPPRFSGLQFPNYSSELNVNALELDDSALYLCASSFAVSTGEQYFGPGTRLTVT.

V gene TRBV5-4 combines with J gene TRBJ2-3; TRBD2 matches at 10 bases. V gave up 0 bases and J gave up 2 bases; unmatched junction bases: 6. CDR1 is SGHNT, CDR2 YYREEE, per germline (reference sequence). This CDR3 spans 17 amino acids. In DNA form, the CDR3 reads TGTGCCAGCAGCTTGGGGGCTAGCGGGGGATACACAGATACGCAGTATTTT. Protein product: CASSLGASGGYTDTQYF.